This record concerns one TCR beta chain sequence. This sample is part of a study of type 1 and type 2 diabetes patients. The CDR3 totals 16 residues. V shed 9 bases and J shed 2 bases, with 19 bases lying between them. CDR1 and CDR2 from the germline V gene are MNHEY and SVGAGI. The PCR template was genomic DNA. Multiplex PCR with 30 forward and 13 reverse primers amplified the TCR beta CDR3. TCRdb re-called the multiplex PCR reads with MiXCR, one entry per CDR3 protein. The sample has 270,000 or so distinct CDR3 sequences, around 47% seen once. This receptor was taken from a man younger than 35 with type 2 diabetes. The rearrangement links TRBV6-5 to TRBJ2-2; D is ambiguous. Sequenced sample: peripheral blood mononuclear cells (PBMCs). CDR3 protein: CASSIPSGRNTGELFF. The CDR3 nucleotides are TGTGCCAGTAGTATACCCTCAGGCCGTAACACCGGGGAGCTGTTTTTT.